This entry describes one T cell receptor (beta chain). Its antigen is currently not known. This likely stems from a read error, as it lies one base from a far larger clone. The CDR3 has 14 amino acids, counting the end cysteine and phenylalanine. The retained sequence is limited to the CDR3, 42 bases, with the frame set at the first base. The germline V gene encodes CDR1 MNHNS and CDR2 SASEGT. The donors were healthy, HIV-negative adults who had no recently reported acute infections or vaccinations. All donors were Caucasian adults living in Nashville, Tennessee, USA. For unsorted samples, tens of millions of PBMCs were counted, and genomic DNA was extracted using the QIAamp DNA Blood Mini kit. Blood was obtained by leukapheresis, after which PBMCs were separated by Ficoll-Histopaque density gradient centrifugation and cryopreserved in liquid nitrogen vapor phase. These data are taken from a study of shared clonotypes between healthy human individuals (dated by TCRdb to the early 2020s). Background on the whole study: The cohort comprised two women and three men aged 18 to 49 years. Each donor's leukapheresis produced roughly between about 0.8 and 8.9 billion PBMCs. To estimate repertoire size and how much clonotypes are shared between individuals, the study performed deep sequencing of blood TCR repertoires from 4 to 6 healthy adults. To increase sequencing depth and limit assay-specific biases, different laboratories used diverse techniques to prepare libraries and sequence TCR repertoires. Beyond this particular receptor, the publication reports: The small number of donors limited the genetic and exposure-history diversity represented. Sampling was restricted to blood, and TCR repertoires in tissues likely differ from the TCR repertoires found in blood. Pairwise subsampling led to the expectation that sequencing depth would affect the degree of clonotype sharing among donors.

TCR CDR3 regions were amplified from genomic DNA by multiplex PCR using the deep immunoSEQ assay. Genomic DNA extracted from each cell subset was distributed evenly over all wells of several immunoSEQ 96-well plates, and each plate served as one replicate. For unsorted PBMC, roughly 330 ng genomic DNA, equal to tens of thousands of T cell genomes, was loaded into each replicate PCR. Ten immunoSEQ deep assay plates were used to sequence unsorted PBMC genomic DNA. Purified libraries were measured with a Qubit 3.0 fluorometer, size-checked on a Bioanalyzer 2100, and measured again with the KAPA Library Quantification kit. Every immunoSEQ 96-well plate was sequenced on a separate single-read 150-cycle Illumina NextSeq 550 flow cell. The study's own analysis went as follows. The immunoSEQ output contained only junctional sequences without quality scores, so filtering could not match that applied to full-length reads. Sequences were annotated with PyIR, a Python wrapper for IgBLAST v1.9, and V/J genes and CDR3 were assigned using IMGT germline references. Reads were removed for weak V/J assignments (E-value above 1e-6), missing CDR3, stop codons, out-of-frame junctions, or ambiguous translated residues. V3J clonotypes were defined as sequences sharing the same inferred V gene, J gene, and CDR3 amino acid sequence. The percentage overlap between two repertoires was calculated by dividing the number of shared unique clonotypes by the size of the smaller repertoire. Repertoire richness was assessed with RTK rarefaction, the Chao1 estimator, and Recon v2.1 estimates of unobserved clonotypes. In TCRdb, the immuneACCESS table is reduced to in-frame sequences with V and J assigned. These tables do not hold every clone; where another copy was compared, an unresolved V gene accounts for under half, and the others remain unexplained. V and J calls and clone size are given by that table; D and trimming were obtained from the DNA. The sample profile shows some 490,000 clones; approximately 84% of them were found once. Approximately 11% of the sample lies in the top ten.

The sample was PBMCs. The receptor chain draws on TRBV6-1 and TRBJ1-1; confidence is insufficient to name the D gene. The TCR originated in a woman in her 40s in good health. Some clones in this sample may be carry-over from other donors' samples. CDR3 reads: CASTLEPLNAEAFF. The DNA reads as follows: TGTGCCAGCACCCTGGAACCTCTGAACGCTGAAGCTTTCTTT.